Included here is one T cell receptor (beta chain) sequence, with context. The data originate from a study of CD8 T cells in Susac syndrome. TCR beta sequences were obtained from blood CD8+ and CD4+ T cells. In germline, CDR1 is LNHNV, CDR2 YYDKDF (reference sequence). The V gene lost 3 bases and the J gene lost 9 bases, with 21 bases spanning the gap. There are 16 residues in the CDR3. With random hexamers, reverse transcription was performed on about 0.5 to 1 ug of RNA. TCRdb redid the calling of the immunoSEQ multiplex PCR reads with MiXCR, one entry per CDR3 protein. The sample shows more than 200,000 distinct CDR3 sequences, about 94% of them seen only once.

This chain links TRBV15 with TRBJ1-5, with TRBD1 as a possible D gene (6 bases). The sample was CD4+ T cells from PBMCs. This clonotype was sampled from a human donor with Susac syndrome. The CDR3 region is CATSRGPQGRARPQHF. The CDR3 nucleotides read TGTGCCACCAGCAGGGGCCCCCAGGGGCGAGCGAGGCCCCAGCATTTT. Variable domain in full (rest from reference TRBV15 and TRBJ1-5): DAMVIQNPRYQVTQFGKPVTLSCSQTLNHNVMYWYQQKSSQAPKLLFHYYDKDFNNEADTPDNFQSRRPNTSFCFLDIRSPGLGDTAMYLCATSRGPQGRARPQHFGDGTRLSIL.